This paragraph reports one T cell receptor (beta chain). The antigen it recognizes is unknown. No much larger clone is present one base from it, and per-base qualities are unavailable. TCRbeta CDR3 regions were amplified from genomic DNA by means of the immunoSEQ Assay, a bias-controlled multiplex PCR. The authors processed their data as follows. The number of nucleated cells in each sample was estimated from the amplification of reference gene primers within the assay. To quantify the absolute abundance of each unique TCRbeta CDR3 rearrangement, sequence reads were collapsed and filtered. For each sample, productive Simpson clonality was calculated by taking the square root of Simpson's diversity index across productive rearrangements. In TCRdb, the immuneACCESS table is reduced to in-frame sequences with V and J assigned. These tables do not hold every clone; where another copy was compared, an unresolved V gene accounts for under half, and the others remain unexplained. D and trimming were read from the DNA, whereas the V and J calls and clone size are those reported in that table. The sample table holds 350,000 to 550,000 clones, of which nearly 90% were seen once. Of the sample, nearly 2% falls within the top ten clones.

The data were taken from a study of blood T cell repertoires in COVID-19 (dated by TCRdb to 2019 to 2021). With respect to the entire study: Samples from collaborators originated in the United States, Italy and Spain and spanned both the acute and convalescent phases of COVID-19. The prospective study material was composed of cDNA or gDNA derived from T cells, B-cell-depleted T cells, or PBMCs. Deeply sampled blood TCRbeta repertoires from subjects exposed to, actively infected with, or recovered from COVID-19 were included in the dataset. The repertoires were made available in a free public database intended to serve as a resource for research on the immune response to SARS-CoV-2. Samples were obtained from the ongoing ImmuneRACE study (first 160 participants) and from some 1,300 subjects provided by 6 global collaborators. A de-identified subject ID, COVID-19 status, age in years and sex were almost always included in the sample metadata. Where available, HLA class I and class II types were obtained from metadata supplied by the sample provider rather than from assay-based typing. Results and caveats for the whole study, not just this receptor: Clinical and demographic metadata were provided uncurated, with the amount varying by source and participant.

In the prospective study, participants were roughly 18 to 95 years old, resided in approximately 22 geographic areas of the United States, and were enrolled through a virtual design. In the prospective study, cohorts were assigned on the basis of participant-reported clinical history obtained from a screening survey and a study questionnaire. Mobile phlebotomists in the prospective study collected whole blood, serum and a nasopharyngeal or oropharyngeal swab from every participant. Participants in the prospective study had the option to provide additional blood draws and questionnaires over a 2-month period. Blood samples from the prospective study were shipped frozen or at room temperature prior to DNA extraction. The sequence was obtained from a woman under 30 with acute COVID-19. The sample taken for sequencing was PBMCs or T cells enriched from blood (not recorded which).

CDR3 sequence: CAIRGSDNSPLHF. The nucleotides read TGTGCCATCAGGGGCAGTGATAATTCACCCCTCCACTTT. This sequence uses TRBV10-3 and TRBJ1-6, with an unclear D gene assignment. The CDR3 contains 13 residues, cysteine and phenylalanine counted. Kept here is only the CDR3 DNA, which spans 39 bases and is read in frame from base 1. CDR1 and CDR2 are drawn from the germline V gene: ENHRY, SYGVKD. The trim is 6 bases for V and 5 bases for J, with a gap of 8 bases between the germline ends.